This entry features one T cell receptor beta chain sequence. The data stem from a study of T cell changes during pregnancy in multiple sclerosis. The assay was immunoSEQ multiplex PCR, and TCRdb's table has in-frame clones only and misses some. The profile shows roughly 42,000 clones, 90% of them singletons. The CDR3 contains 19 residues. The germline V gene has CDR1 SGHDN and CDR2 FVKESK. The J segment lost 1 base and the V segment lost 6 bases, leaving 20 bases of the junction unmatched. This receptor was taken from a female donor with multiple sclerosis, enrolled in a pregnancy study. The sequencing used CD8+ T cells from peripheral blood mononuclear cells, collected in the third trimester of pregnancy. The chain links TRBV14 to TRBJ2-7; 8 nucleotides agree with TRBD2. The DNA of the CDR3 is TGTGCCAGCAGTGACGGGAGGGCCAATTTGCAGCCAGATTCCTACGAGCAGTACTTC. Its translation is CASSDGRANLQPDSYEQYF. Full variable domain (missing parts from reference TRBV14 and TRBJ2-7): EAGVTQFPSHSVIEKGQTVTLRCDPISGHDNLYWYRRVMGKEIKFLLHFVKESKQDESGMPNNRFLAERTGGTYSTLKVQPAELEDSGVYFCASSDGRANLQPDSYEQYFGPGTRLTVT.